The 11 T cell receptor beta chains listed next were all sequenced from one sample in a study of blood T cell repertoires in COVID-19. Repertoires were generated with immunoSEQ multiplex PCR, while TCRdb's copy carries only in-frame clones and drops some. The sample records about 44,000 clones, 87% being singletons. Material for sequencing was peripheral blood. The receptor source for this set is a human donor in a cohort sampled during active COVID-19.

The chain uses TRBV7-2 and TRBJ2-5, with D possibly being TRBD2 (5 bases). The CDR3 is 13 amino acids. With 2 bases removed from V and 3 bases from J, the gap between germline ends came to 7 bases. The germline CDR1 and CDR2 sequences are SGHTA and FQGNSA. CDR3 residues: CASSLLGKETQYF. The CDR3 DNA reads as TGTGCCAGCAGCTTACTCGGGAAAGAGACCCAGTACTTC.

The V gene is TRBV11-2, the J gene TRBJ2-7, with 8 bases fitting TRBD2. V shed 5 bases and J 2 bases; nucleotides not matched to a gene: 5. From germline, CDR1 is SGHAT and CDR2 FQNNGV. The CDR3 consists of 14 residues. The CDR3, as DNA: TGTGCCAGCAGCCTAGGACTAGCCGCCTACGAGCAGTACTTC. Its protein is CASSLGLAAYEQYF.

The chain recombines TRBV6-5 with TRBJ2-1; a possible D gene is TRBD2 (7 bases). V was cut by 6 bases and J by 9 bases, with 15 bases left in between. Germline values: CDR1 MNHEY, CDR2 SVGAGI. The CDR3 sequence is 13 residues long. The CDR3 protein is CASRGSRGGEQFF. The CDR3 coding sequence is TGTGCCAGCAGGGGCTCAAGGGGGGGTGAGCAGTTCTTC.

The chain is built from TRBV18 and TRBJ1-2; TRBD1 agrees at 7 bases. With V trimmed by 3 bases and J by 3 bases, 10 bases remained unmatched. Germline values: CDR1 KGHSH, CDR2 LQKENI. The CDR3 consists of 16 residues. The CDR3 bases are TGTGCCAGCTCACCCTTTAACAGGGGACAAGACTATGGCTACACCTTC. Encoded protein: CASSPFNRGQDYGYTF. The complete variable domain, with remaining parts taken from reference TRBV18 and TRBJ1-2, reads NAGVMQNPRHLVRRRGQEARLRCSPMKGHSHVYWYRQLPEEGLKFMVYLQKENIIDESGMPKERFSAEFPKEGPSILRIQQVVRGDSAAYFCASSPFNRGQDYGYTFGSGTRLTVV.

This chain uses TRBV27 with TRBJ2-1, with 8 nucleotides matching TRBD2. The CDR3 extends over 14 amino acids. The V gene's germline CDR1 is MNHEY and CDR2 SMNVEV (reference sequence). V lost 4 bases and J lost 5; bases outside the gene matches: 4. In DNA form, the CDR3 reads TGTGCCAGCAGTTACGGGAGGGCCCACAATGAGCAGTTCTTC. This gives the protein CASSYGRAHNEQFF.

The chain carries TRBV7-9 and TRBJ2-5, with 12 bases fitting TRBD1. The CDR3 length is 17 residues. Germline-derived CDR1 and CDR2 are SEHNR and FQNEAQ (reference sequence). Germline trimming cut 10 bases from V and 5 bases from J; bases unmatched to any gene: 17. CDR3 sequence (DNA): TGTGCCACCACCCCATCAACGGGACAGGGGGCCTGGGAGACCCAGTACTTC. Translating gives CATTPSTGQGAWETQYF.

The chain carries TRBV6-1 and TRBJ2-5; 8 bases align to TRBD1. With 0 bases clipped from V and 4 bases from J, the junction kept 4 bases outside the gene matches. CDR3 length: 15 amino acids. Per germline, CDR1 MNHNS and CDR2 SASEGT. In DNA form, the CDR3 reads TGTGCCAGCAGTGAAGCAGACAGGGGTGGAGAGACCCAGTACTTC. Translated, it gives CASSEADRGGETQYF.

The rearrangement uses TRBV28 and TRBJ2-7; no clear D. The CDR3 extends over 16 amino acids. The germline gives CDR1 MDHEN, CDR2 SYDVKM. V lost 2 bases and J 0 bases, leaving 14 bases between the germline ends. This chain's CDR3 is CASSLVPASSSYEQYF. DNA of the CDR3: TGTGCCAGCAGTTTAGTGCCAGCGTCATCCTCCTACGAGCAGTACTTC.

The chain joins TRBV9 to TRBJ2-2; 13 bases fit TRBD2. In germline, CDR1 is SGDLS, CDR2 YYNGEE. Losses at the gene ends were 3 bases for V and 6 bases for J; bases not matched to a gene: 5. The CDR3 sequence is 16 residues long. DNA for the CDR3: TGTGCCAGCAGCGCCGGACTAGCGGGAGTCTCCGGGGAGCTGTTTTTT. Its translation: CASSAGLAGVSGELFF. Filled out from reference TRBV9 and TRBJ2-2, the complete variable domain reads DSGVTQTPKHLITATGQRVTLRCSPRSGDLSVYWYQQSLDQGLQFLIQYYNGEERAKGNILERFSAQQFPDLHSELNLSSLELGDSALYFCASSAGLAGVSGELFFGEGSRLTVL.

The genes are TRBV9 and TRBJ2-2; D remains unclear. In germline, CDR1 is SGDLS, CDR2 YYNGEE. The CDR3 is made up of 15 amino acids. The V and J ends lost 0 bases and 8 bases respectively, with 14 bases between them. Here the CDR3 reads CASSVVGDPIGELFF. In nucleotides, the CDR3 is TGTGCCAGCAGCGTAGTGGGCGACCCTATTGGGGAGCTGTTTTTT.

This sequence joins TRBV28 and TRBJ2-7; D might be TRBD2 (6 bases). The CDR3 spans 14 residues. Germline lookup yields CDR1 MDHEN and CDR2 SYDVKM. V was trimmed by 7 bases and J by 4 bases, leaving 17 bases between them. As DNA, the CDR3 is TGTGCCAGCACCCTCGGGACTCAGAGGTACGAGCAGTACTTC. The encoded protein is CASTLGTQRYEQYF.